A single sample gave rise to the 19 T cell receptor beta chains below, sequenced in a study of shared T cell receptors in the human thymus. The method was immunoSEQ multiplex PCR; TCRdb's version includes in-frame clones alone and lacks a portion of them. The sample consists of hundreds of thousands of clones, around 78% of them appearing once. The same sample was also used in a study of human thymus T cells.

The specimen sequenced was thymocytes. These receptors were collected from a boy in the first two years of life with a congenital heart defect.

This clone was found a few times. The chain couples TRBV2 to TRBJ2-7; 11 bases are a match to TRBD2. The germline CDR1 and CDR2 sequences are SNHLY and FYNNEI. V lost 2 bases, J lost 0 bases, and 6 bases stayed unmatched. CDR3 length: 17 amino acids. CDR3 coding DNA: TGTGCCAGCAGTGAAAATTCCGGGACTAGCGGCTCCTACGAGCAGTACTTC. The encoded protein is CASSENSGTSGSYEQYF. The full variable domain, completed using reference TRBV2 and TRBJ2-7, is EPEVTQTPSHQVTQMGQEVILRCVPISNHLYFYWYRQILGQKVEFLVSFYNNEISEKSEIFDDQFSVERPDGSNFTLKIRSTKLEDSAMYFCASSENSGTSGSYEQYFGPGTRLTVT.

The chain combines TRBV4-3 with TRBJ2-7, with 14 bases that match TRBD2. The V gene's germline CDR1 is LGHNA and CDR2 YSLEER. V trimming: 0 bases; J trimming: 7 bases; junction bases outside the gene matches: 11. This CDR3 spans 18 amino acids. CDR3 DNA: TGCGCCAGCAGCCAAGAGGTTTTAAGACTAGCGGGAGGGGTTGAGCAGTACTTC. This translates into CASSQEVLRLAGGVEQYF.

This clone has a handful of counts. The genes are TRBV5-8 and TRBJ2-7, with TRBD1 identical over 9 bases. CDR1 and CDR2 from the germline V gene are SGHTS and YDEGEE. V was clipped by 10 bases and J by 5 bases; unmatched bases: 13. CDR3 length: 14 amino acids. CDR3 nucleotide sequence: TGTGCCGGCAATCCTGACAGGGGGTGGAACGAGCAGTACTTC. It specifies CAGNPDRGWNEQYF.

The V call is TRBV10-1, the J call TRBJ1-4, with D hard to call. This CDR3 has 14 residues. Trimming took 6 bases from V and 0 from J, leaving 8 bases between them. The germline V gene encodes CDR1 WNHNN and CDR2 SYGVQD (reference sequence). The CDR3 here is CASRKTATNEKLFF. CDR3 nucleotide sequence: TGCGCCAGCAGGAAGACTGCAACTAATGAAAAACTGTTTTTT.

V is TRBV28 and J is TRBJ2-7; 11 bases are a match to TRBD2. This CDR3 comprises 18 residues. Germline CDR1 reads MDHEN; CDR2 reads SYDVKM. The junction had 12 bases not matched to a gene; V was cut back by 4 bases and J by 1 base. The CDR3 DNA reads as TGTGCCAGCAGTTGCCCTTTCCTAGCGGGAGGACCGTCCTACGAGCAGTACTTC. The encoded protein is CASSCPFLAGGPSYEQYF.

The gene calls are TRBV13 and TRBJ1-2; 11 positions agree with TRBD1. The J segment lost 2 bases and the V segment lost 1 base, leaving 6 bases of the junction unmatched. The CDR3 runs to 17 residues. Per the germline V gene, CDR1 is PRHDT and CDR2 is FYEKMQ (reference sequence). CDR3 amino acids: CASSLEGQGDANYGYTF. The CDR3 region has the DNA TGTGCCAGCAGCTTAGAGGGACAGGGGGACGCCAACTATGGCTACACCTTC. Combining the CDR3 with reference TRBV13 and TRBJ1-2 gives the whole variable domain AAGVIQSPRHLIKEKRETATLKCYPIPRHDTVYWYQQGPGQDPQFLISFYEKMQSDKGSIPDRFSAQQFSDYHSELNMSSLELGDSALYFCASSLEGQGDANYGYTFGSGTRLTVV.

V gene TRBV5-6 combines with J gene TRBJ1-2, with unresolved D. The CDR3 runs 15 residues. V was pared by 5 bases and J by 6 bases, with 20 bases between. Germline CDR1 and CDR2: SGHDT and YYEEEE. CDR3 protein: CASRSPLGGGDGYTF. CDR3 sequence (DNA): TGTGCCAGCAGGTCCCCCCTTGGCGGCGGGGATGGCTACACCTTC.

The chain couples TRBV30 to TRBJ2-5, with 7 bases lining up with TRBD2. Germline V gives CDR1 GTSNPN, CDR2 SVGIG (reference sequence). The J segment lost 5 bases and the V segment lost 7 bases, leaving 10 bases of the junction unmatched. This CDR3 has 13 amino acids. As DNA, the CDR3 is TGTGCCTCCAAGAACGGGAGGAAGGAGACCCAGTACTTC. Translated: CASKNGRKETQYF.

The chain is built from TRBV4-1 and TRBJ2-7; D perhaps matches TRBD2 (5 bases). V lost 4 bases and J 3 bases, leaving 19 bases between the germline ends. Looked up from germline, CDR1 is MGHRA and CDR2 is YSYEKL. CDR3 length: 16 residues. This CDR3 reads CASSRTPGRAIYEQYF. DNA of the CDR3: TGCGCCAGCAGCCGCACCCCGGGGAGAGCCATCTACGAGCAGTACTTC.

The CDR3 is CASSFDSPRKAYGYTF. The CDR3 DNA reads TGTGCCAGCAGCTTCGACAGCCCCCGTAAGGCCTATGGCTACACCTTC. The chain recombines TRBV5-4 with TRBJ1-2; weak D call: TRBD1 (5 bases). The V end was cut by 2 bases, the J end by 4 bases, with 18 bases between. Germline-derived CDR1 and CDR2 are SGHNT and YYREEE (reference sequence). The CDR3 is 16 residues long.

This rearrangement joins TRBV30 to TRBJ2-7; the D gene is possibly TRBD1 (5 bases). Germline values: CDR1 GTSNPN, CDR2 SVGIG (reference sequence). Trimming took off 0 bases at V and 2 bases at J, with 20 bases between the two ends. This CDR3 region has 17 residues. The CDR3 sequence: CAWSVPTGRAPTYEQYF. The DNA for the CDR3 is TGTGCCTGGAGTGTTCCCACCGGCAGGGCTCCAACCTACGAGCAGTACTTC.

This chain joins TRBV5-5 and TRBJ1-5, with D uncertain. Germline values: CDR1 SGHKS, CDR2 YYEKEE (reference sequence). This CDR3 spans 14 amino acids. V lost 6 bases, J lost 7 bases, and 17 bases lay in between. The CDR3 nucleotides are TGTGCCAGCACCGAGGGAGGGCTACCCCAGCCCCAGCATTTT. The encoded protein is CASTEGGLPQPQHF. Combining the CDR3 with reference TRBV5-5 and TRBJ1-5 gives the whole variable domain DAGVTQSPTHLIKTRGQQVTLRCSPISGHKSVSWYQQVLGQGPQFIFQYYEKEERGRGNFPDRFSARQFPNYSSELNVNALLLGDSALYLCASTEGGLPQPQHFGDGTRLSIL.

This chain links TRBV7-8 with TRBJ2-3; possible D gene TRBD2, 5 bases. Germline V gene lookup returns CDR1 SGHVS and CDR2 FQNEAQ. The CDR3 is 18 amino acids. V was shortened by 4 bases and J by 0 bases, with 20 bases between the two germline ends. CDR3 DNA: TGTGCCAGCAGCTCAGCTCGCGGGCCCAATCCTAGCACAGATACGCAGTATTTT. Protein sequence: CASSSARGPNPSTDTQYF.

This clone has more than one count but fewer than ten. The V gene is TRBV20-1, the J gene TRBJ2-3; D possibly corresponds to TRBD1 (5 bases). The CDR3 is 10 amino acids. From germline, CDR1 is DFQATT and CDR2 SNEGSKA (reference sequence). V dropped 7 bases and J dropped 5 bases, with 7 bases sitting between them. In DNA, the CDR3 is TGCAGTGTGGGGCTAGATACGCAGTATTTT. It codes for CSVGLDTQYF.

This chain uses TRBV9 with TRBJ2-7; TRBD2 is a possible D gene (5 bases). The length of the CDR3 is 17 residues. From germline, CDR1 is SGDLS and CDR2 YYNGEE. V lost 0 bases to trimming and J lost 0 bases, with 16 bases between them. CDR3 in amino acids: CASSVDEEAESSYEQYF. The CDR3 bases are TGTGCCAGCAGCGTAGATGAAGAAGCGGAGAGCTCCTACGAGCAGTACTTC.

The CDR3 spells CAAAPRSSYNEQFF. The CDR3 coding sequence is TGTGCCGCCGCGCCGCGGAGCTCCTACAATGAGCAGTTCTTC. This rearrangement joins TRBV30 to TRBJ2-1; D uncertain. The CDR3 contains 14 residues. From germline, CDR1 is GTSNPN and CDR2 SVGIG (reference sequence). V was cut by 8 bases and J by 0 bases, with 14 bases left in between.

The chain links TRBV7-2 to TRBJ2-3, with 13 nucleotides matching TRBD2. Germline values: CDR1 SGHTA, CDR2 FQGNSA. The CDR3 runs 18 residues. With V trimmed by 4 bases and J by 2 bases, 9 bases remained unmatched. CDR3 loop: CASSSTRTSGSTTDTQYF. The CDR3 DNA reads TGTGCCAGCAGCTCTACCCGGACTAGCGGGAGTACCACAGATACGCAGTATTTT.

Remarks on this clone: Other nucleotide sequences in the sample specify the same CDR3. The V and J genes are TRBV20-1 and TRBJ2-5, with a weak D call TRBD1 (5 bases). Trimming left V 3 bases short and J 4 bases short, with 6 bases between. From germline, CDR1 is DFQATT and CDR2 SNEGSKA (reference sequence). The CDR3 has 11 amino acids. Here the CDR3 reads CSARGRETQYF. CDR3 coding DNA: TGCAGTGCTAGGGGGCGAGAGACCCAGTACTTC.

The chain uses TRBV4-2 and TRBJ1-1; 9 positions agree with TRBD1. The junction had 9 bases not matched to a gene; V was cut back by 2 bases and J by 5 bases. Germline V gene lookup returns CDR1 LGHNA and CDR2 YNFKEQ. There are 16 residues in the CDR3. The CDR3 nucleotides are TGTGCCAGCAGCCAACTTCCCGACAGGGGGAAAACTGAAGCTTTCTTT. Translation: CASSQLPDRGKTEAFF.